What follows are 30 T cell receptor beta chains derived from one specimen sequenced in a study of shared clonotypes between healthy human individuals. TCRdb's copy holds only in-frame clones and misses some; the assay was immunoSEQ multiplex PCR. The table shows 300,000 to 400,000 clones, with less than 85% occurring only once. Specimen: memory CD4+ T cells sorted from blood. Subset of the sample: CD45RA-negative fraction. All receptors come from a man in his thirties or forties in good health.

This chain connects TRBV5-4 to TRBJ2-2, with D possibly being TRBD2 (6 bases). Trimming left V 5 bases short and J 8 bases short, with 13 bases between. The germline gives CDR1 SGHNT, CDR2 YYREEE (reference sequence). CDR3 length: 13 amino acids. CDR3 loop: CASSTGGRGELFF. CDR3 in DNA: TGTGCCAGCAGTACCGGGGGTAGGGGGGAGCTGTTTTTT.

V and J are TRBV5-1 and TRBJ2-3, with 8 nucleotides matching TRBD2. Per germline, CDR1 SGHRS and CDR2 YFSETQ. The CDR3 has 14 residues. J gave up 6 bases and V 6 bases, and 9 bases lay outside the gene matches. CDR3 sequence reads: CASKDSGTTDTQYF. In DNA form, the CDR3 reads TGCGCCAGCAAGGATAGCGGGACCACGGATACGCAGTATTTT.

This chain uses TRBV6-1 with TRBJ2-5; D gene unclear. Trimming cost V 6 bases and J 3 bases, with 11 bases left between them. Germline V CDR1 and CDR2: MNHNS, SASEGT. CDR3 size: 13 residues. The CDR3, as DNA: TGTGCCAGCAGAGTCGATGGGGAAGAGACCCAGTACTTC. Translated: CASRVDGEETQYF.

J is TRBJ1-2 and V is TRBV18; no clear D gene. Germline V gene lookup returns CDR1 KGHSH and CDR2 LQKENI. This CDR3 spans 14 amino acids. V gave up 3 bases and J gave up 1 base, with 9 bases separating them. CDR3 residues: CASSPLADNYGYTF. The CDR3, as DNA: TGTGCCAGCTCACCTCTGGCAGATAACTATGGCTACACCTTC.

V gene TRBV6-4 combines with J gene TRBJ1-1; D not certain. The V end lost 6 bases, the J end lost 3 bases, and 11 bases lay between the germline ends. CDR3 length: 13 residues. CDR1 is MRHNA and CDR2 is SNTAGT in the germline V gene. The CDR3 sequence: CASRAGFDTEAFF. The CDR3 bases are TGTGCCAGCAGAGCTGGGTTCGACACTGAAGCTTTCTTT.

The chain recombines TRBV11-3 with TRBJ2-5; D is ambiguous. Trimming removed 1 base from V and 0 bases from J, with 6 bases in between. This CDR3 has 14 amino acids. Germline assignment: CDR1 SGHNT and CDR2 YENEEA. The CDR3 protein is CASSLGPNQETQYF. The CDR3 nucleotides read TGTGCCAGCAGCTTAGGCCCGAACCAAGAGACCCAGTACTTC.

The V and J genes are TRBV6-5 and TRBJ2-7, with D perhaps TRBD1 or TRBD2 (5 bases each). Germline V lookup: CDR1 MNHEY, CDR2 SVGAGI. Trimming removed 10 bases at V and 3 bases at J, with 10 bases between. The CDR3 consists of 11 residues. The chain's CDR3 is CATGTLYEQYF. The CDR3 DNA follows: TGTGCCACAGGGACCCTCTACGAGCAGTACTTC.

V usage is TRBV2 and J usage is TRBJ2-3; 7 bases match TRBD2. The J segment lost 5 bases and the V segment lost 9 bases, leaving 5 bases of the junction unmatched. The CDR3 totals 12 residues. The germline V gene has CDR1 SNHLY and CDR2 FYNNEI. The CDR3 region is CASGLVLDTQYF. The DNA of the CDR3 is TGTGCCAGTGGACTAGTTCTAGATACGCAGTATTTT.

V and J are TRBV7-2 and TRBJ2-1; 10 bases map to TRBD2. The V gene end was trimmed by 5 bases and the J gene end by 7 bases; junction bases not matched to a gene: 5. CDR1 is SGHTA and CDR2 is FQGNSA in the germline V gene. The CDR3 loop spans 14 amino acids. The CDR3 bases are TGTGCCAGCAGCACGGGACTAGCGCCGAATGAGCAGTTCTTC. It translates to CASSTGLAPNEQFF.

This clone showed up many times. V and J are TRBV5-1 and TRBJ2-7, with TRBD1 matching over 8 bases. After removal of 7 bases from V and 7 bases from J, the junction contained 13 bases not matched to a gene. The CDR3 is made up of 14 amino acids. Germline V gene lookup returns CDR1 SGHRS and CDR2 YFSETQ. The CDR3 DNA reads as TGCGCCAGCCGCTGGCAGGGGGCGACGGGGGAGCAGTACTTC. Protein sequence: CASRWQGATGEQYF.

This chain links TRBV20-1 with TRBJ2-3, with no clear D. CDR1 is DFQATT, CDR2 SNEGSKA, per germline (reference sequence). The ends were cut back, 6 bases at V and 3 bases at J, with 7 bases in the middle. This CDR3 contains 11 residues. Here the CDR3 reads CSAFITDTQYF. In DNA, the CDR3 is TGCAGTGCCTTTATTACAGATACGCAGTATTTT.

The V and J genes are TRBV7-9 and TRBJ2-3; D remains ambiguous. V lost 2 bases and J lost 1, with 7 bases in between. This CDR3 region has 14 residues. CDR1 SEHNR and CDR2 FQNEAQ come from the germline V gene (reference sequence). This CDR3 reads CASSLFEGTDTQYF. The CDR3 region has the DNA TGTGCCAGCAGCTTATTCGAGGGCACAGATACGCAGTATTTT.

The V and J genes are TRBV27 and TRBJ2-7; D gene ambiguous. Per germline, CDR1 MNHEY and CDR2 SMNVEV (reference sequence). The CDR3 loop spans 12 amino acids. V shed 5 bases and J shed 7 bases, with 12 bases lying between them. The CDR3 reads CASSPHLGEQYF. CDR3 bases: TGTGCCAGCAGTCCACACTTGGGAGAGCAGTACTTC.

This chain uses TRBV5-4 with TRBJ2-1; 8 bases fit TRBD2. J gave up 9 bases and V 4 bases, and 9 bases lay outside the gene matches. The length of the CDR3 is 14 residues. CDR1 is SGHNT, CDR2 YYREEE, per germline (reference sequence). This chain's CDR3 is CASSKLAGSGEQFF. CDR3 nucleotide sequence: TGTGCCAGCAGCAAATTAGCGGGAAGCGGTGAGCAGTTCTTC.

CDR3 DNA sequence: TGTGCCAGCGCAAAACGGGGTAACAGTGCCGTAGGAGATACGCAGTATTTT. Amino acid sequence: CASAKRGNSAVGDTQYF. The chain is built from TRBV14 and TRBJ2-3; perhaps TRBD2 as D (5 bases). V dropped 8 bases and J dropped 5 bases, with 26 bases sitting between them. CDR1 SGHDN and CDR2 FVKESK come from the germline V gene. This CDR3 contains 17 residues.

This sequence joins TRBV6-1 and TRBJ1-2; no clear D gene. Germline CDR1 is MNHNS and CDR2 is SASEGT. Trimming took 7 bases from V and 4 from J, leaving 16 bases between them. The CDR3 is 14 residues long. The CDR3 spells CASTPRGLSYGYTF. In nucleotides, the CDR3 is TGTGCCAGCACTCCTCGAGGGCTTAGCTATGGCTACACCTTC.

CDR3 sequence reads: CASRGGAGGFYEQYF. The CDR3 DNA sequence: TGTGCAAGTCGTGGCGGGGCAGGGGGTTTTTACGAGCAGTACTTC. This sequence joins TRBV12-2 and TRBJ2-7; TRBD1 is taken as the D call from the table, unchecked against the DNA. TRBV12-2 is a recognized pseudogene. This CDR3 is 15 amino acids long.

This clone appeared once. The rearrangement joins TRBV19 to TRBJ2-3, with D tentatively TRBD1 or TRBD2 (5 bases each). From germline, CDR1 is LNHDA and CDR2 SQIVND (reference sequence). Between the trimmed V and J ends, which lost 5 bases and 0 bases, there was a span of 15 bases. The CDR3 totals 16 residues. CDR3 region: CASSPLVGESTDTQYF. The CDR3 DNA sequence: TGTGCCAGTAGTCCCCTGGTGGGGGAGAGCACAGATACGCAGTATTTT.

The gene calls are TRBV7-8 and TRBJ2-5; TRBD2 agrees at 13 bases. CDR1 and CDR2 (germline): SGHVS, FQNEAQ. This CDR3 is built from 16 residues. Losses at the gene ends were 5 bases for V and 5 bases for J; bases not matched to a gene: 8. This CDR3 is CASSPGLAGDSETQYF. The CDR3 DNA reads as TGTGCCAGCAGCCCCGGACTAGCGGGAGATTCTGAGACCCAGTACTTC.

J is TRBJ1-3 and V is TRBV9; no clear D gene. Trimming stripped 1 base from V and 3 bases from J, with 8 bases between. In germline, CDR1 is SGDLS, CDR2 YYNGEE. This CDR3 is 14 amino acids long. The chain's CDR3 is CASSVSGDGNTIYF. The CDR3 nucleotides are TGTGCCAGCAGCGTATCCGGGGATGGAAACACCATATATTTT. Full variable domain (rest looked up from reference TRBV9 and TRBJ1-3): DSGVTQTPKHLITATGQRVTLRCSPRSGDLSVYWYQQSLDQGLQFLIQYYNGEERAKGNILERFSAQQFPDLHSELNLSSLELGDSALYFCASSVSGDGNTIYFGEGSWLTVV.

This clone has only one observation. The V call is TRBV2, the J call TRBJ1-2; D might be TRBD1 (6 bases). Deletions cut 4 bases from V and 6 bases from J, with 9 bases between. The CDR3 totals 12 residues. The germline V gene has CDR1 SNHLY and CDR2 FYNNEI. The DNA of the CDR3 is TGTGCCAGCAGTGGCAGGGGAGATGGCTACACCTTC. Translated: CASSGRGDGYTF.

This clone came up once. V and J are TRBV5-4 and TRBJ2-1; 11 bases match TRBD2. The CDR3 totals 16 residues. CDR1 and CDR2 from the germline V gene are SGHNT and YYREEE (reference sequence). With 4 bases clipped from V and 7 bases from J, the junction kept 10 bases outside the gene matches. This CDR3 is CASSGGLAAGLNEQFF. In DNA, the CDR3 is TGTGCCAGCAGCGGGGGACTAGCGGCCGGGTTAAATGAGCAGTTCTTC.

The V gene is TRBV27, the J gene TRBJ1-1; 7 nucleotides agree with TRBD1. The CDR3 is 13 amino acids. The V gene's germline CDR1 is MNHEY and CDR2 SMNVEV (reference sequence). V lost 3 bases, J lost 4 bases, and 2 bases stayed unmatched. CDR3 residues: CASSFSGGTEAFF. Here the CDR3 DNA reads TGTGCCAGCAGTTTCTCAGGGGGCACTGAAGCTTTCTTT.

This clone has only one observation. The chain recombines TRBV5-4 with TRBJ1-1, with D tentatively TRBD1 (6 bases). The length of the CDR3 is 17 residues. Germline lookup yields CDR1 SGHNT and CDR2 YYREEE (reference sequence). The ends were cut back, 2 bases at V and 5 bases at J, with 22 bases in the middle. The CDR3 region has the DNA TGTGCCAGCAGCTTCGGGGGGGGCTACGGGACGGTAACTGAAGCTTTCTTT. Its translation is CASSFGGGYGTVTEAFF. The whole variable domain, remainder taken from reference TRBV5-4 and TRBJ1-1, is ETGVTQSPTHLIKTRGQQVTLRCSSQSGHNTVSWYQQALGQGPQFIFQYYREEENGRGNFPPRFSGLQFPNYSSELNVNALELDDSALYLCASSFGGGYGTVTEAFFGQGTRLTVV.

V usage is TRBV19 and J usage is TRBJ2-1, with TRBD2 identical over 14 bases. Germline trimming cut 3 bases from V and 7 bases from J; bases unmatched to any gene: 11. Per germline, CDR1 LNHDA and CDR2 SQIVND (reference sequence). This CDR3 comprises 18 residues. The CDR3 reads CASSIRLGTSGSRNEQFF. CDR3 in DNA: TGTGCCAGTAGTATCAGGCTGGGGACTAGCGGGAGTCGTAATGAGCAGTTCTTC.

The gene calls are TRBV2 and TRBJ2-1; TRBD2 agrees at 8 bases. V was clipped by 8 bases and J by 4 bases; unmatched bases: 4. Germline V gives CDR1 SNHLY, CDR2 FYNNEI. The CDR3 is 13 residues long. CDR3 sequence (DNA): TGTGCCAGCGAACTAGCGGAATACAATGAGCAGTTCTTC. This gives the protein CASELAEYNEQFF. Full variable domain (rest looked up from reference TRBV2 and TRBJ2-1): EPEVTQTPSHQVTQMGQEVILRCVPISNHLYFYWYRQILGQKVEFLVSFYNNEISEKSEIFDDQFSVERPDGSNFTLKIRSTKLEDSAMYFCASELAEYNEQFFGPGTRLTVL.

The chain joins TRBV5-1 to TRBJ2-1; 14 bases fit TRBD2. The CDR3 runs 16 residues. Germline CDR1 and CDR2: SGHRS and YFSETQ. The junction had 6 bases not matched to a gene; V was cut back by 0 bases and J by 10 bases. The CDR3: CASSLDPGLAGEEQFF. The DNA for the CDR3 is TGCGCCAGCAGCTTGGACCCGGGACTAGCGGGAGAGGAGCAGTTCTTC. Full variable domain (remainder filled in from reference TRBV5-1 and TRBJ2-1): KAGVTQTPRYLIKTRGQQVTLSCSPISGHRSVSWYQQTPGQGLQFLFEYFSETQRNKGNFPGRFSGRQFSNSRSEMNVSTLELGDSALYLCASSLDPGLAGEEQFFGPGTRLTVL.

The chain is built from TRBV7-8 and TRBJ2-1; no definite D call. Germline V gene lookup returns CDR1 SGHVS and CDR2 FQNEAQ. This CDR3 is built from 15 residues. Trimming stripped 5 bases from V and 0 bases from J, with 11 bases between. The CDR3 DNA is TGTGCCAGCAGCCCGAGTTGGAGCTCCTACAATGAGCAGTTCTTC. Translated, it gives CASSPSWSSYNEQFF.

The genes are TRBV19 and TRBJ1-5; D is unclear. Germline values: CDR1 LNHDA, CDR2 SQIVND (reference sequence). V was pared by 3 bases and J by 6 bases, with 15 bases between. The CDR3 loop spans 15 amino acids. For the CDR3, the DNA is TGTGCCAGTAGTATTGGACTCTCCTTAATTCAGCCCCAGCATTTT. This sequence encodes CASSIGLSLIQPQHF.

The J gene is TRBJ1-3, the V gene TRBV19; D ambiguous. V lost 6 bases and J 0 bases, leaving 6 bases between the germline ends. CDR1 is LNHDA, CDR2 SQIVND, per germline (reference sequence). The CDR3 runs to 13 residues. CDR3 DNA sequence: TGTGCCAGTAGCACAGTCTCTGGAAACACCATATATTTT. Translating it yields CASSTVSGNTIYF.